The clone carrying this T cell receptor (beta chain) was detected once. Authors' data handling: For nucleated cells, counts were estimated from reference gene primer amplification. Repertoires were generated with immunoSEQ multiplex PCR, while TCRdb's copy carries only in-frame clones and drops some. V and J calls and clone size are copied from that table; D and trimming were computed from the DNA. The sample has about 84,000 clones, around three quarters seen once. V was clipped by 5 bases and J by 0 bases; unmatched bases: 7. Germline assignment: CDR1 SGHVS and CDR2 FQNEAQ. The CDR3 has 15 amino acids. This entry is derived from a study of blood T cell repertoires in COVID-19. Study-wide background: COVID-19 samples, acute and convalescent, were from the United States, Italy and Spain. Sources were T cells, B-cell-depleted T cells, or PBMCs; the material itself was cDNA or gDNA.

Material for sequencing was peripheral blood. The rearrangement joins TRBV7-8 to TRBJ2-7, with 7 nucleotides matching TRBD1. This clonotype originated in a man in his fifties with active or convalescent COVID-19. Here the CDR3 DNA reads TGTGCCAGCAGCCCTCGGGACAGCCTCTCCTACGAGCAGTACTTC. It encodes CASSPRDSLSYEQYF.